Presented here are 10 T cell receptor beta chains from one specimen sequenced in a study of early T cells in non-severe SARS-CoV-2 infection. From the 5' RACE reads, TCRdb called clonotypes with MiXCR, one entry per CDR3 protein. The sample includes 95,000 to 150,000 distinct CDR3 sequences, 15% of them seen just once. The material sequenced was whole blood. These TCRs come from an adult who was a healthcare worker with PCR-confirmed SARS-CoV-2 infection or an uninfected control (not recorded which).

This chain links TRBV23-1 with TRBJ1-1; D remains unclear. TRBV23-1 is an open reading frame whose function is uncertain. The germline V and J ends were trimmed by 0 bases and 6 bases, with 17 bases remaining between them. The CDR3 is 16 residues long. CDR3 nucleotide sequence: TGCGCCAGCAGTCAATCCTCGTTTCTTTGGAGCGCTGAAGCTTTCTTT. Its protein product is CASSQSSFLWSAEAFF.

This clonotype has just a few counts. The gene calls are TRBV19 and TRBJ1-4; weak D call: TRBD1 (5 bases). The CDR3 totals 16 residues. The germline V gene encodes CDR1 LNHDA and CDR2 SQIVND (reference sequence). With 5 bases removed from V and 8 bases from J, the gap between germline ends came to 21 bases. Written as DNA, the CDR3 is TGTGCCAGTAGTTCCTCCGGGACCCTGGTCGACGAAAAACTGTTTTTT. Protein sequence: CASSSSGTLVDEKLFF.

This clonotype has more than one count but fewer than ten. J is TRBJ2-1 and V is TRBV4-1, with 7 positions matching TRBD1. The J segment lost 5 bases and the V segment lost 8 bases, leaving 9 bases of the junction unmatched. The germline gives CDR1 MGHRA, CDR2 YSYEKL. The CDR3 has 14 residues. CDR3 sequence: CASGQTGPNNEQFF. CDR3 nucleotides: TGCGCCAGCGGTCAGACAGGGCCGAACAATGAGCAGTTCTTC.

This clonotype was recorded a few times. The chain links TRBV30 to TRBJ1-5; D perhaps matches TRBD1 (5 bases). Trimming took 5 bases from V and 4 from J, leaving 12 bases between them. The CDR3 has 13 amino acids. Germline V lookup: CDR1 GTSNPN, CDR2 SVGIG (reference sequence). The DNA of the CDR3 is TGTGCCTGGGGTCGACAGAAAAATCAGCCCCAGCATTTT. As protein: CAWGRQKNQPQHF. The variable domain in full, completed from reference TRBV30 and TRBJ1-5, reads SQTIHQWPATLVQPVGSPLSLECTVEGTSNPNLYWYRQAAGRGLQLLFYSVGIGQISSEVPQNLSASRPQDRQFILSSKKLLLSDSGFYLCAWGRQKNQPQHFGDGTRLSIL.

In nucleotides, the CDR3 is TGCAGTGCTCCAACTAGCTTAACCGGGGAGCTGTTTTTT. It translates to CSAPTSLTGELFF. The rearrangement joins TRBV20-1 to TRBJ2-2; D is possibly TRBD2 (6 bases). Germline V gene lookup returns CDR1 DFQATT and CDR2 SNEGSKA (reference sequence). V shed 5 bases and J shed 5 bases, with 12 bases lying between them. This CDR3 contains 13 residues.

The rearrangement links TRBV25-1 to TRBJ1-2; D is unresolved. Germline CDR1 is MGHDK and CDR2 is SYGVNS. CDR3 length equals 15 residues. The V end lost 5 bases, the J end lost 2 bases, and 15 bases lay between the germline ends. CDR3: CASSPEGAHNYGYTF. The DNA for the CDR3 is TGTGCCAGCAGTCCCGAGGGCGCACACAACTATGGCTACACCTTC.

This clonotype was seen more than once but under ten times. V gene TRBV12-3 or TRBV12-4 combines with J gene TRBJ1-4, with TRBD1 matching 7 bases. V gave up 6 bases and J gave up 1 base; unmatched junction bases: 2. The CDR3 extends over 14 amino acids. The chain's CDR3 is CASSNRGTNEKLFF. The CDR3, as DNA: TGTGCCAGCAGCAACAGGGGAACTAATGAAAAACTGTTTTTT.

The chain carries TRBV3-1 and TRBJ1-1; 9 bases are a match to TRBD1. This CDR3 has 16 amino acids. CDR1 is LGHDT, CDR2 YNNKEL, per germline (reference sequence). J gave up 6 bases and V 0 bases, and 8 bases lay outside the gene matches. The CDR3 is CASSQDGGQGPAEAFF. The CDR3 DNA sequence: TGTGCCAGCAGCCAAGATGGAGGACAGGGGCCAGCTGAAGCTTTCTTT.

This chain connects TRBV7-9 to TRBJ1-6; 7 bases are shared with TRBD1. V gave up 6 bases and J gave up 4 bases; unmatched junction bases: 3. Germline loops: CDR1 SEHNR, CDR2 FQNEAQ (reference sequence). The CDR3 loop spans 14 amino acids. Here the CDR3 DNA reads TGTGCCAGCAGTTCACAGGGGTATAATTCACCCCTCCACTTT. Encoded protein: CASSSQGYNSPLHF.

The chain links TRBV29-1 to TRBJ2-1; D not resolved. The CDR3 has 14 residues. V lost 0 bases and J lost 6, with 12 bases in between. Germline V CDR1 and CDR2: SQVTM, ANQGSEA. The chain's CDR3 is CSVEDQGDSNEQFF. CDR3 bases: TGCAGCGTTGAAGATCAAGGAGACTCCAATGAGCAGTTCTTC.